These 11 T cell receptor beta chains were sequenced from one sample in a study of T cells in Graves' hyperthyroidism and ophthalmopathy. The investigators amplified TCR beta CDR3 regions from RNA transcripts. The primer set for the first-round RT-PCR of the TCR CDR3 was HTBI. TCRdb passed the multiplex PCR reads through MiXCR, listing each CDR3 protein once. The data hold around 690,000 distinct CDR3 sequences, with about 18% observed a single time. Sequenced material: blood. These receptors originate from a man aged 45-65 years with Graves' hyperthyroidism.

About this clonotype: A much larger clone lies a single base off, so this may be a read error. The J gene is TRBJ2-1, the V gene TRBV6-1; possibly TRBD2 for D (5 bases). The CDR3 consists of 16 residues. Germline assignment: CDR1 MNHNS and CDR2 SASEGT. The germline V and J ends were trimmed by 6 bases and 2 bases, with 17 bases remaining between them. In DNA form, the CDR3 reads TGTGCCAGCAGAGACCCAAGGAGGTACCCCTACAATGAGCAGTTCTTC. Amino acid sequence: CASRDPRRYPYNEQFF.

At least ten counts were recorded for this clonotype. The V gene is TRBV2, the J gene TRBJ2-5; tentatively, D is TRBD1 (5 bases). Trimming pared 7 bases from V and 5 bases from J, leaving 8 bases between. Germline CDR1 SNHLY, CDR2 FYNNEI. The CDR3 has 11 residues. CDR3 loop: CASKGSETQYF. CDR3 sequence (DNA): TGTGCCAGCAAGGGGTCGGAGACCCAGTACTTC.

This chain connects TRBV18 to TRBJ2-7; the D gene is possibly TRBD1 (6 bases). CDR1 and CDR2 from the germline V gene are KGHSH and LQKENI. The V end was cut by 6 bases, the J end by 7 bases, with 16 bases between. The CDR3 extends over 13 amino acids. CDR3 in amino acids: CASSLYSGEEQYF. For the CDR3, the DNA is TGTGCCAGCTCGCTATATTCAGGGGAAGAGCAGTACTTC.

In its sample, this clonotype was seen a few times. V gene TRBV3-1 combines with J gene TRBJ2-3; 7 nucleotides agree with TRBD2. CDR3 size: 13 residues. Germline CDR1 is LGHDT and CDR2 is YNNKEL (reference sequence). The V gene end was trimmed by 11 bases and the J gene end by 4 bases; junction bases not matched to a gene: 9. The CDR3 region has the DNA TGTGCCTCGAGACTAGCAAGCGCAGATACGCAGTATTTT. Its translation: CASRLASADTQYF.

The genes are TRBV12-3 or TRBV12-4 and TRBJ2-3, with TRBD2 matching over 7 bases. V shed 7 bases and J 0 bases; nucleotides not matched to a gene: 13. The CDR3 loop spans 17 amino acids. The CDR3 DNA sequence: TGTGCCAGCACCAATAGCCCAGCGGGACCCAGCACAGATACGCAGTATTTT. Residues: CASTNSPAGPSTDTQYF.

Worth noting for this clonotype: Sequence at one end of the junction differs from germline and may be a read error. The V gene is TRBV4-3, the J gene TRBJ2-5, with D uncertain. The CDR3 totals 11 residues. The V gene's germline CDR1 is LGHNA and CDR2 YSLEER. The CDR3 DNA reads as TGCGCCAGCAGCCATCTTCCGGACGGAAACTTC. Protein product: CASSHLPDGNF.

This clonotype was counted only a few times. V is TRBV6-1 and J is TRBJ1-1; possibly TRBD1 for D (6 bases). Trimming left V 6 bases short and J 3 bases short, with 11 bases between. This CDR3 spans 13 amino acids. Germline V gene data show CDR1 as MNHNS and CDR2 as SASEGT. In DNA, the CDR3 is TGTGCCAGCAGCGGGGGCGGGGACACTGAAGCTTTCTTT. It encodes CASSGGGDTEAFF.

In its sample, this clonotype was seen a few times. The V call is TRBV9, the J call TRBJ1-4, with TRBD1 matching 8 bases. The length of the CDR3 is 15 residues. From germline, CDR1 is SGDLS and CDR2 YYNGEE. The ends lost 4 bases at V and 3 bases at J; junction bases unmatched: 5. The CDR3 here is CASSLQDRANEKLFF. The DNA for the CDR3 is TGTGCCAGCAGCCTCCAGGACAGGGCTAATGAAAAACTGTTTTTT.

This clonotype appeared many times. The CDR3 bases are TGCGCCAGCAGCTTGGTGAGACAGGACCTCACGAACACCGGGGAGCTGTTTTTT. Its protein is CASSLVRQDLTNTGELFF. The rearrangement links TRBV5-1 to TRBJ2-2; TRBD1 is a possible D gene (6 bases). The CDR3 has 18 residues. Germline CDR1 reads SGHRS; CDR2 reads YFSETQ. Trimming stripped 0 bases from V and 0 bases from J, with 15 bases between.

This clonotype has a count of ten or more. The CDR3 DNA sequence: TGTGCCAGCAGCTTAGATCGGACAGGCTCCACAGATACGCAGTATTTT. It codes for CASSLDRTGSTDTQYF. The chain is built from TRBV11-2 and TRBJ2-3, with 7 nucleotides matching TRBD1. Germline V gene lookup returns CDR1 SGHAT and CDR2 FQNNGV. This CDR3 region has 16 residues. V shed 0 bases, J shed 2 bases, and the junction held 5 bases outside the gene matches.

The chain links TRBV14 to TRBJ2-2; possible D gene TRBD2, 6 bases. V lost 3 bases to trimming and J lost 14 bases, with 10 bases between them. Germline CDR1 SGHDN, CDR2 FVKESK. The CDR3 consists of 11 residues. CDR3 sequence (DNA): TGTGCCAGCAGCCAGCTCGGGGGACTGTTTTTT. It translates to CASSQLGGLFF.